These 10 T cell receptor beta chains share one sample of origin, sequenced in a study of blood T cells in healthy people across ages. It was with a sample-barcoded 5' primer and a J-beta primer mix that a second PCR of roughly 7 to 12 cycles was run. TCRdb fed the 5' RACE reads into MiXCR, producing one record per CDR3 protein. The sample gives fewer than 700,000 distinct CDR3 sequences, 40% to 50% of which show up once; approximately 29% is in the top ten. Sequenced sample: blood. The receptor set was obtained from an older man in good health.

Regarding this clonotype: The junction departs from germline at one end; a sequencing error may be responsible. This chain links TRBV4-1 with TRBJ2-7, with D perhaps assigned TRBD1 or TRBD2 (5 bases each). The CDR3 contains 14 residues. Germline CDR1 reads MGHRA; CDR2 reads YSYEKL. CDR3 sequence: CTSSQGEPGYEQYF. The CDR3, as DNA: TGCACCAGCAGCCAAGGGGAGCCGGGCTACGAGCAGTACTTC.

The chain recombines TRBV9 with TRBJ2-5; D possibly matches TRBD1 or TRBD2 (6 bases each). This CDR3 is 11 amino acids long. The V gene's germline CDR1 is SGDLS and CDR2 YYNGEE. Trimming pared 10 bases from V and 6 bases from J, leaving 13 bases between. DNA for the CDR3: TGTGCCGGGGGGCCGAAAAAGACCCAGTACTTC. The encoded protein is CAGGPKKTQYF.

This clonotype was seen at least ten times. The chain carries TRBV7-2 and TRBJ2-7; maybe TRBD2 (5 bases). Trimming left V 4 bases short and J 2 bases short, with 12 bases between. The germline gives CDR1 SGHTA, CDR2 FQGNSA. This CDR3 is built from 14 residues. CDR3 in amino acids: CASSSGAGPYEQYF. CDR3 in DNA: TGTGCCAGCAGCTCAGGCGCGGGTCCCTACGAGCAGTACTTC.

This clonotype was counted between two and nine times. This sequence joins TRBV7-2 and TRBJ2-7, with D perhaps matching TRBD1 (6 bases). The CDR3 loop spans 14 amino acids. Germline loops: CDR1 SGHTA, CDR2 FQGNSA. The V and J ends lost 5 bases and 7 bases respectively, with 18 bases between them. Written as DNA, the CDR3 is TGTGCCAGCAGCACCCGACCCGACAGGAATGAGCAGTACTTC. Protein sequence: CASSTRPDRNEQYF.

The J gene is TRBJ1-4, the V gene TRBV3-1; D remains unclear. From germline, CDR1 is LGHDT and CDR2 YNNKEL (reference sequence). V dropped 4 bases and J dropped 4 bases, with 13 bases sitting between them. The CDR3 runs 15 residues. This CDR3 reads CASSRLASDNEKLFF. In nucleotides, the CDR3 is TGTGCCAGCAGCCGACTCGCCAGCGATAATGAAAAACTGTTTTTT.

The chain recombines TRBV18 with TRBJ2-5; 9 nucleotides match TRBD2. Trimming took 1 base from V and 4 from J; bases not matched to a gene: 7. Per germline, CDR1 KGHSH and CDR2 LQKENI. There are 16 residues in the CDR3. In nucleotides, the CDR3 is TGTGCCAGCTCACCACTTAGCGGGGGCCCCGGAGAGACCCAGTACTTC. It translates to CASSPLSGGPGETQYF.

The CDR3, as DNA: TGTGCCAGCAGCCAAGGGACAGGACTGAACACTGAAGCTTTCTTT. Translating it yields CASSQGTGLNTEAFF. This rearrangement joins TRBV3-1 to TRBJ1-1; 7 nucleotides align to TRBD1. With V trimmed by 1 base and J by 0 bases, 2 bases remained unmatched. There are 15 residues in the CDR3. The germline V gene has CDR1 LGHDT and CDR2 YNNKEL (reference sequence).

J is TRBJ2-7 and V is TRBV7-9; D might be TRBD2 (6 bases). The V end was cut by 5 bases, the J end by 3 bases, with 14 bases between. Germline V gene sequence: CDR1 SEHNR, CDR2 FQNEAQ (reference sequence). This CDR3 is built from 14 residues. The CDR3 protein is CASSTGTSNYEQYF. In DNA, the CDR3 is TGTGCCAGCAGCACCGGGACTTCCAACTACGAGCAGTACTTC.

In DNA form, the CDR3 reads TGTGCCAGCAGACACCAACTAGCGCCCAACACCGGGGAGCTGTTTTTT. Translated, it gives CASRHQLAPNTGELFF. The rearrangement links TRBV7-9 to TRBJ2-2, with 7 bases that match TRBD2. Germline CDR1 reads SEHNR; CDR2 reads FQNEAQ (reference sequence). CDR3 size: 16 residues. J lost 2 bases, V lost 6 bases, and 9 bases had no gene match. The full variable domain, with the rest looked up from reference TRBV7-9 and TRBJ2-2, is DTGVSQNPRHKITKRGQNVTFRCDPISEHNRLYWYRQTLGQGPEFLTYFQNEAQLEKSRLLSDRFSAERPKGSFSTLEIQRTEQGDSAMYLCASRHQLAPNTGELFFGEGSRLTVL.

V is TRBV29-1 and J is TRBJ2-1; TRBD2 agrees at 7 bases. The V gene's germline CDR1 is SQVTM and CDR2 ANQGSEA. This CDR3 has 14 residues. The V segment lost 6 bases and the J segment 5 bases; nucleotides outside the gene matches: 10. The CDR3, as DNA: TGCAGCGTCAATCCGGGTAGCGGGCACAATGAGCAGTTCTTC. Protein sequence: CSVNPGSGHNEQFF.